The sequence of this T cell receptor (beta chain) was determined in a study of T cell repertoires in cytomegalovirus infection. As for this clonotype: Its antigen is still unknown.

Using its own MiXCR run on the reads, TCRdb lists one record per CDR3 protein. Among roughly 570,000 distinct CDR3 sequences listed, 40% were seen once. This clonotype originated in a human donor in good health (CMV status not recorded). Some clones in this sample may be carry-over from other donors' samples. The sequencing here drew on cultured PBMCs, taken from culture after CMV antigen stimulation.

The CDR3 DNA follows: TGCAGCGTCGGTTCCCTTAGGCAGCAAGAGACCCAGTACTTC. Translated, it gives CSVGSLRQQETQYF. The V call is TRBV29-1, the J call TRBJ2-5; D is undetermined. CDR3 length: 14 amino acids. With 6 bases removed from V and 2 bases from J, the gap between germline ends came to 16 bases. Germline loops: CDR1 SQVTM, CDR2 ANQGSEA.